A single T cell receptor beta chain is shown here with its context. This sample was included in a study of blood T cell repertoires in COVID-19. Study summary: Material from acute and convalescent COVID-19 was sourced from the United States, Italy and Spain. T cells, B-cell-depleted T cells, or PBMCs supplied cDNA or gDNA.

Authors' analysis steps: Reference gene primer amplification gave estimated nucleated cell counts. Assay: immunoSEQ multiplex PCR; the TCRdb copy retains only in-frame clones and omits some. Clonal size and the V and J genes are those of that table, whereas D and trimming came from the DNA. The data contain around 220,000 clones, approximately 86% of them singletons. CDR3 length equals 15 residues. V lost 4 bases, J lost 5 bases, and 11 bases stayed unmatched. Germline loops: CDR1 LGHDT, CDR2 YNNKEL (reference sequence). Sequencing input: peripheral blood. The sequence was obtained from a man younger than 35 with active or convalescent COVID-19. This chain joins TRBV3-1 (or the pseudogene TRBV3-2) and TRBJ2-7; TRBD2 agrees at 7 bases. The CDR3 nucleotides read TGTGCCAGCAGCCGCACCTGGGGGGAGGGCCACGAGCAGTACTTC. As protein: CASSRTWGEGHEQYF.